This T cell receptor (beta chain) was captured by sequencing in a study of T-cell memory formation after mild COVID-19. In this sample, this clonotype turned up a few times. Trimming took 0 bases from V and 2 from J, leaving 14 bases between them. CDR3 length: 15 residues. Germline V gene sequence: CDR1 DFQATT, CDR2 SNEGSKA (reference sequence). TCRdb re-analysed the 5' RACE reads in MiXCR, keeping a single row per CDR3 protein. The top ten hold about 20% of the sample, which has hundreds of thousands of distinct CDR3 sequences, 15% to 20% seen once. This TCR was recovered from a man between 18 and 35 years old who had mild COVID-19 (a few samples of this study predate the infection). Cell type and time point are not known. Sequencing input: PBMCs or a T cell subset sorted from them (not recorded which). The chain joins TRBV20-1 to TRBJ2-7; D possibly corresponds to TRBD2 (5 bases). CDR3 nucleotide sequence: TGCAGTGCTAGAGATCCTAGAGAACTAGCCTACGAGCAGTACTTC. Translating gives CSARDPRELAYEQYF.